This paragraph reports one TCR beta chain. This CDR3 comprises 11 residues. V lost 2 bases and J lost 6, with 8 bases in between. The germline V gene encodes CDR1 DFQATT and CDR2 SNEGSKA (reference sequence). This specimen comes from a study of OX40 agonist ivuxolimab in advanced cancers. Study at large: An agonistic human IgG2 monoclonal antibody against OX40 (CD134) was given.

Clones were read by immunoSEQ multiplex PCR, and TCRdb kept only the in-frame ones, dropping some. The sample shows 20,000 or so clones, around four fifths of them seen only once. The V call is TRBV20-1, the J call TRBJ2-7; D is uncertain. This receptor was identified in an adult with an advanced solid tumor such as melanoma, head and neck, liver or kidney cancer. Source: CD4+ or CD8+ T cells sorted from blood, taken in a trial of the OX40 agonist ivuxolimab. The CDR3 region is CSARIGAEQYF. DNA of the CDR3: TGCAGTGCTAGAATAGGTGCCGAGCAGTACTTC.